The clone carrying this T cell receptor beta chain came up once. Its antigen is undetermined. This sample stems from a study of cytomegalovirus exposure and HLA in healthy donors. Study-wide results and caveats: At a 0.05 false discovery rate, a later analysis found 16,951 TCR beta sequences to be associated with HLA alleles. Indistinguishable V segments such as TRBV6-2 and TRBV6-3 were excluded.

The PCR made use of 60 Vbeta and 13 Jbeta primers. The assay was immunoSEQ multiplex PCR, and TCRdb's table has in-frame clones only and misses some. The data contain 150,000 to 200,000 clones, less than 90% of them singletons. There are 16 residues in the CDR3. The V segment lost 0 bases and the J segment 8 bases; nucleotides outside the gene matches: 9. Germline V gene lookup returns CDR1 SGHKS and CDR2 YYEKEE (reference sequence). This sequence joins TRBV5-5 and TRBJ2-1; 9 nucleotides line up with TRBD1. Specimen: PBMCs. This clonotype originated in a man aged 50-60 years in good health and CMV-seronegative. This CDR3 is CASSLVAGQGIYEQFF. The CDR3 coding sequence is TGTGCCAGCAGCTTGGTGGCGGGACAGGGAATTTATGAGCAGTTCTTC.